This T cell receptor beta chain was retrieved from a study of cytomegalovirus exposure and HLA in healthy donors. At the time of sampling, donors were nominally healthy, though unrecorded immune exposures were likely. CDR3 length: 15 amino acids. V shed 2 bases and J 3 bases; nucleotides not matched to a gene: 6. Per the germline V gene, CDR1 is SGHRS and CDR2 is YFSETQ. This PCR relied on a set of 60 Vbeta primers and 13 Jbeta primers. Assay used: immunoSEQ multiplex PCR; TCRdb lists only in-frame clones, some missing. Of roughly 220,000 clones in the sample, roughly 80% were seen once. The rearrangement joins TRBV5-1 to TRBJ1-1, with 8 positions matching TRBD1. Sequencing was performed on PBMCs. The source of this sequence is a young man in good health and CMV-seronegative. CDR3 amino acids: CASSFSGGVDTEAFF. CDR3 coding DNA: TGCGCCAGCAGCTTCTCAGGGGGCGTTGACACTGAAGCTTTCTTT.